This T cell receptor beta chain came from a study of cytomegalovirus exposure and HLA in healthy donors. Study-wide results and caveats: Some V segments, TRBV6-2 and TRBV6-3 among them, were indistinguishable and were therefore excluded. From TCR beta sequences, most subjects' HLA-A and HLA-B alleles were reportedly predicted accurately.

Concerning this clone itself: Its cognate antigen is unknown.

The PCR used 60 Vbeta and 13 Jbeta primers. Sequencing was performed with immunoSEQ multiplex PCR; in TCRdb, only in-frame clones are kept and a portion is missing. This table holds approximately 180,000 clones, about 81% found once. The CDR3 extends over 15 amino acids. The TCR originated in a woman aged 30 to 39 in good health and CMV-seronegative. The material sequenced was PBMCs. The rearrangement joins TRBV21-1 to TRBJ2-5; the table names TRBD2, a call not compared with the DNA. TRBV21-1 is a recognized pseudogene. The CDR3 region has the DNA TGTGCCAGCAGCAAAGAGGGCAGGGCGGGGGAGACCCAGTACTTC. It encodes CASSKEGRAGETQYF.